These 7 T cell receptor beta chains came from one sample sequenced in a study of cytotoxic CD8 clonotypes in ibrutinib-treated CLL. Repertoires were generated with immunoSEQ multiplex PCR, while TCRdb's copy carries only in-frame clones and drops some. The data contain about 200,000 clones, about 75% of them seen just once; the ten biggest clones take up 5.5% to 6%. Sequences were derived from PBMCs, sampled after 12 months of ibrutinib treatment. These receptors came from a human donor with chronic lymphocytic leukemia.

CDR3 in DNA: TGCGCCAGCAGCTTCGGCGGGACAGGAGTCCATCGGGAGCAGTACTTC. This encodes CASSFGGTGVHREQYF. The V call is TRBV5-1, the J call TRBJ2-7; the match to TRBD1 covers 8 bases. V lost 2 bases to trimming and J lost 7 bases; unmatched junction nucleotides: 14. CDR1 and CDR2 from the germline V gene are SGHRS and YFSETQ. The CDR3 is 16 residues long.

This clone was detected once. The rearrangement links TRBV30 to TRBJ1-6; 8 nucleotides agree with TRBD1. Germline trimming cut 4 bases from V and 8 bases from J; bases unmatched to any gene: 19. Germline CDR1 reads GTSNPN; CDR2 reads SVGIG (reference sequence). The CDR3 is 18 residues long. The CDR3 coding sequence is TGTGCCTGGAATCGTGGCCAGGGGGCTTGGAGTATGTATTCACCCCTCCACTTT. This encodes CAWNRGQGAWSMYSPLHF. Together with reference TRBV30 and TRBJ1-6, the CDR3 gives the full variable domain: SQTIHQWPATLVQPVGSPLSLECTVEGTSNPNLYWYRQAAGRGLQLLFYSVGIGQISSEVPQNLSASRPQDRQFILSSKKLLLSDSGFYLCAWNRGQGAWSMYSPLHFGNGTRLTVT.

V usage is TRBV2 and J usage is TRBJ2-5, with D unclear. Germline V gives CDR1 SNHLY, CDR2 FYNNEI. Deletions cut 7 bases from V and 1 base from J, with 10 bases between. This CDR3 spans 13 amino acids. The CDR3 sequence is CASIKGAQETQYF. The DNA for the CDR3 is TGTGCCAGCATTAAGGGTGCCCAAGAGACCCAGTACTTC.

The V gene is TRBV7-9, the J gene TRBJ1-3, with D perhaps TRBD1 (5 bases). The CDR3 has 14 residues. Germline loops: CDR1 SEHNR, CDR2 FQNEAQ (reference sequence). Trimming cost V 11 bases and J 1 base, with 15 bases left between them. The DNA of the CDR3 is TGTGCCCTTGGAGGGGCGGGGTCTGGAAACACCATATATTTT. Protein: CALGGAGSGNTIYF.

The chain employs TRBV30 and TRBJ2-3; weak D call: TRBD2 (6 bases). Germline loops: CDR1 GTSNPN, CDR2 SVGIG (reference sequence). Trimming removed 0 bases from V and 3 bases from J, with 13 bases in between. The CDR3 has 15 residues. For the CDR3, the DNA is TGTGCCTGGAGTGTAGGTAGCGGTTGGACAGATACGCAGTATTTT. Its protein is CAWSVGSGWTDTQYF. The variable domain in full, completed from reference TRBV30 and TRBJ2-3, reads SQTIHQWPATLVQPVGSPLSLECTVEGTSNPNLYWYRQAAGRGLQLLFYSVGIGQISSEVPQNLSASRPQDRQFILSSKKLLLSDSGFYLCAWSVGSGWTDTQYFGPGTRLTVL.

The CDR3 DNA reads TGTGCCAGCAGCTTGGTCAGGGTGAACACTGAAGCTTTCTTT. Protein sequence: CASSLVRVNTEAFF. The J gene is TRBJ1-1, the V gene TRBV5-6; weak D call: TRBD1 (5 bases). V lost 0 bases and J 0 bases, leaving 6 bases between the germline ends. This CDR3 has 14 amino acids. Per the germline V gene, CDR1 is SGHDT and CDR2 is YYEEEE.

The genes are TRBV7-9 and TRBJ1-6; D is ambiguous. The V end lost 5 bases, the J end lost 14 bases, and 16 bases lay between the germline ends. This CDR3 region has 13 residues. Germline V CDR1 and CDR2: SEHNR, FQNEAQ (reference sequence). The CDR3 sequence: CASSNGGFKSLHF. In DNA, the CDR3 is TGTGCCAGCAGCAACGGCGGTTTCAAATCCCTCCACTTT.